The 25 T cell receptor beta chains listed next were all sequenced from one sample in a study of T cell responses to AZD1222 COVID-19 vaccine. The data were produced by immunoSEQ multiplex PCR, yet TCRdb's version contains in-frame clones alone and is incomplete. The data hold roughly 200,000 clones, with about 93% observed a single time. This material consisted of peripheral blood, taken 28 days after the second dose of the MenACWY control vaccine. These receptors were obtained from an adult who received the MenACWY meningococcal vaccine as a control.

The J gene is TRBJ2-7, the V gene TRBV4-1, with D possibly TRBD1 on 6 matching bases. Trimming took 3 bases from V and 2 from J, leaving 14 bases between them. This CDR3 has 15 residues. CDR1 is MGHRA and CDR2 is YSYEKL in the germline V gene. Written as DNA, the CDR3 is TGCGCCAGCAGCCAGGGGGCAGGGTTTCCCTACGAGCAGTACTTC. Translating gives CASSQGAGFPYEQYF.

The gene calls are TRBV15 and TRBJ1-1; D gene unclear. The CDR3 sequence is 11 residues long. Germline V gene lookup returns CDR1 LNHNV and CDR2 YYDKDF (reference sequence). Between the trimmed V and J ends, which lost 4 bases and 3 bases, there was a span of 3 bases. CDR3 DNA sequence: TGTGCCACCAGCACAGACACTGAAGCTTTCTTT. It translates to CATSTDTEAFF.

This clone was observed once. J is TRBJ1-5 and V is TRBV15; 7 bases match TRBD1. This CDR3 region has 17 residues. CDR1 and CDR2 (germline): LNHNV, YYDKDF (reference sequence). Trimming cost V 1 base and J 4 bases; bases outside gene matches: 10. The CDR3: CATSRAGSGGRNQPQHF. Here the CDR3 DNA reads TGTGCCACCAGCAGAGCCGGTTCAGGGGGGAGGAATCAGCCCCAGCATTTT.

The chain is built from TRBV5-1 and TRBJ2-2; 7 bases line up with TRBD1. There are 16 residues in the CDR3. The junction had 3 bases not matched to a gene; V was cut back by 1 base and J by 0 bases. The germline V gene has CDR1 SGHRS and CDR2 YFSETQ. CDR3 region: CASSLRTGTNTGELFF. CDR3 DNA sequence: TGCGCCAGCAGCTTGCGGACAGGTACGAACACCGGGGAGCTGTTTTTT.

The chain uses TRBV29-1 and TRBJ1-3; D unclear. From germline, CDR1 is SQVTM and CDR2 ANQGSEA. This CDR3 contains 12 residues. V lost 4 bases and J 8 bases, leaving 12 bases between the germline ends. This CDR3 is CSVADGGHTIYF. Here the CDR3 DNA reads TGCAGCGTTGCGGACGGTGGGCACACCATATATTTT. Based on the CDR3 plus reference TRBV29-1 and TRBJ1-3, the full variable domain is SAVISQKPSRDICQRGTSLTIQCQVDSQVTMMFWYRQQPGQSLTLIATANQGSEATYESGFVIDKFPISRPNLTFSTLTVSNMSPEDSSIYLCSVADGGHTIYFGEGSWLTVV.

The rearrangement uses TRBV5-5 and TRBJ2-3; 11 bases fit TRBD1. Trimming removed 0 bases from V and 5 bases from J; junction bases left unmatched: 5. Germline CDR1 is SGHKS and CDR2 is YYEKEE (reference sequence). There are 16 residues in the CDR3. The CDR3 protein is CASSLEGTGGVDTQYF. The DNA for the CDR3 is TGTGCCAGCAGCTTGGAGGGGACAGGGGGGGTAGATACGCAGTATTTT. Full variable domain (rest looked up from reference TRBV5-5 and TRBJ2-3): DAGVTQSPTHLIKTRGQQVTLRCSPISGHKSVSWYQQVLGQGPQFIFQYYEKEERGRGNFPDRFSARQFPNYSSELNVNALLLGDSALYLCASSLEGTGGVDTQYFGPGTRLTVL.

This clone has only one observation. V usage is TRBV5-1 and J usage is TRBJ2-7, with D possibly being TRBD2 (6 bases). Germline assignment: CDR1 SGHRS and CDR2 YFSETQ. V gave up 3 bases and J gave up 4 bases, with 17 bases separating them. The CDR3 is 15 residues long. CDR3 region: CASSSLGGSRYEQYF. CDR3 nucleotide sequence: TGCGCCAGCAGCTCCCTCGGAGGGAGCAGATACGAGCAGTACTTC.

The CDR3 DNA reads TGTGCCAGCACCCCGGGACAGTATAATTCACCCCTCCACTTT. This gives the protein CASTPGQYNSPLHF. The chain combines TRBV11-2 with TRBJ1-6, with 7 positions matching TRBD1. The CDR3 has 14 amino acids. Germline values: CDR1 SGHAT, CDR2 FQNNGV. The V and J ends lost 7 bases and 4 bases, in that order; junction bases with no gene match: 4.

The CDR3 reads CATSPGGASGTEAFF. CDR3 DNA: TGTGCCACCAGTCCGGGGGGGGCTTCTGGCACTGAAGCTTTCTTT. V and J are TRBV24-1 and TRBJ1-1; maybe TRBD1 (6 bases). In germline, CDR1 is KGHDR, CDR2 SFDVKD. The CDR3 has 15 amino acids. Trimming left V 6 bases short and J 4 bases short, with 17 bases between.

The DNA of the CDR3 is TGTGCCAGCAGTTATGGGGGGACTCAGAACTATGGCTACACCTTC. Translation: CASSYGGTQNYGYTF. The chain links TRBV6-2 or TRBV6-3 to TRBJ1-2; D may be TRBD1 (5 bases). Germline V CDR1 and CDR2: MNHEY, SVGEGT. The CDR3 spans 15 residues. Trimming left V 3 bases short and J 2 bases short, with 13 bases between.

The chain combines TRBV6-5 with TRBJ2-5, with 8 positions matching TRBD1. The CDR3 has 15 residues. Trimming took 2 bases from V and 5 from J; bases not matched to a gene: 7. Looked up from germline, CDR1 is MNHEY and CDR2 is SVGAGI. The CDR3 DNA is TGTGCCAGCAGTTACACGGGACAGGTTACGGAGACCCAGTACTTC. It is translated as CASSYTGQVTETQYF.

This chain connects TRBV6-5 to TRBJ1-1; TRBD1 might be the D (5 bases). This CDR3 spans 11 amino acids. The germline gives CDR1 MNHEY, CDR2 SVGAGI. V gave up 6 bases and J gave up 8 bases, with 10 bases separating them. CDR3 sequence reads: CASRRGTEAFF. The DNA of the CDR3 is TGTGCCAGCAGAAGGGGAACCGAAGCTTTCTTT.

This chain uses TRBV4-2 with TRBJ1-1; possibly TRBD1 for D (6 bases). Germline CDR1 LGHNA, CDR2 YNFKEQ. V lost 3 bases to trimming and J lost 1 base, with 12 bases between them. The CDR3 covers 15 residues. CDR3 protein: CASSHGSGQNTEAFF. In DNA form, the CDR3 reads TGTGCCAGCAGCCATGGATCGGGACAGAACACTGAAGCTTTCTTT.

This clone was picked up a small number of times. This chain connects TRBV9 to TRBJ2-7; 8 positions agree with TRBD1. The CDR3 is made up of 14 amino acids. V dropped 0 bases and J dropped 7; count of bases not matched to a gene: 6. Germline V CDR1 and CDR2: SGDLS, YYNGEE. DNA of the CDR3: TGTGCCAGCAGCGTAGGCCGGGACAGGCGGGAGCAGTACTTC. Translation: CASSVGRDRREQYF.

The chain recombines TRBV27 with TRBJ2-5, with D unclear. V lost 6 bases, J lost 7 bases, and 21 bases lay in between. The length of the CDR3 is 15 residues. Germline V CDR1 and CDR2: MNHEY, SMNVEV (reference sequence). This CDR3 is CASRVMGNTKGTQYF. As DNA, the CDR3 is TGTGCCAGCAGGGTCATGGGGAATACCAAGGGGACCCAGTACTTC.

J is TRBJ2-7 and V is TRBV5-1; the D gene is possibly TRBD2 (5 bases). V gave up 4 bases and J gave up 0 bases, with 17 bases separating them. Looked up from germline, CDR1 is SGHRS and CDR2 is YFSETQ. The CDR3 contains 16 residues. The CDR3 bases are TGCGCCAGCAGCAACGGACCCTCGGGAAGCTCCTACGAGCAGTACTTC. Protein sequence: CASSNGPSGSSYEQYF.

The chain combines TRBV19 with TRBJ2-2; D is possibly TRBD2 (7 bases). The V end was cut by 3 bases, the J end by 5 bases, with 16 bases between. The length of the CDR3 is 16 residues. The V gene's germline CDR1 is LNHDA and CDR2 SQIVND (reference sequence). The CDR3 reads CASSITGGLVTGELFF. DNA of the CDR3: TGTGCCAGTAGTATTACGGGGGGCCTAGTGACCGGGGAGCTGTTTTTT.

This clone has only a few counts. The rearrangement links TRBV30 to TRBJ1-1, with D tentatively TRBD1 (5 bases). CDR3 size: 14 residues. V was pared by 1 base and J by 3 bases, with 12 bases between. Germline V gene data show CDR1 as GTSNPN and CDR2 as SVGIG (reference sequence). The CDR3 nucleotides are TGTGCCTGGAGTGGATTCGGGGCGGACACTGAAGCTTTCTTT. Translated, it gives CAWSGFGADTEAFF.

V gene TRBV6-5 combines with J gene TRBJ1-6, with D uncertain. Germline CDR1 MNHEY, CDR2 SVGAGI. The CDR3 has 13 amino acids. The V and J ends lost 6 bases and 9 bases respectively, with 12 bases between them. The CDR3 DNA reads TGTGCCAGCAGGGAGCGGAGCCGTTCACCCCTCCACTTT. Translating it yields CASRERSRSPLHF.

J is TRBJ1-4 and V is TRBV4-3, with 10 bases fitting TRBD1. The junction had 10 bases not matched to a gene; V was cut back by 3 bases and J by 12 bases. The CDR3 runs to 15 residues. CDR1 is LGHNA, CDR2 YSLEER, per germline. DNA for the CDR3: TGCGCCAGCAGCCAGGGGACAGGGGTTTTCGACGAACTGTTTTTT. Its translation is CASSQGTGVFDELFF.

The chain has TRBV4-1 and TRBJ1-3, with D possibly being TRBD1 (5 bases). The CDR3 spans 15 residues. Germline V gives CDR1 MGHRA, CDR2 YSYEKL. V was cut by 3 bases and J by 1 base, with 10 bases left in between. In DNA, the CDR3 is TGCGCCAGCAGCCAGCCCGGGACGTCTGGAAACACCATATATTTT. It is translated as CASSQPGTSGNTIYF.

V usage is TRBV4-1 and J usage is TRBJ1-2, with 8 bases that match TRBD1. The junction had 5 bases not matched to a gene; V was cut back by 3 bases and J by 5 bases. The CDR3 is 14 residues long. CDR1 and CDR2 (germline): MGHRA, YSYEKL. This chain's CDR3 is CASSQPGQAYGYTF. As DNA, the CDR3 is TGCGCCAGCAGCCAGCCGGGACAGGCGTATGGCTACACCTTC.

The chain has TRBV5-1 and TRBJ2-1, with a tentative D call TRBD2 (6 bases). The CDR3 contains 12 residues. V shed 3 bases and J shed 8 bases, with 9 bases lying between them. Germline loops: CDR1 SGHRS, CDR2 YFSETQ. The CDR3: CASSWDWDEQFF. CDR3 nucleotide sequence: TGCGCCAGCAGCTGGGACTGGGATGAGCAGTTCTTC.

In nucleotides, the CDR3 is TGCAGCGTTTCATTGCGGGGGAGCTTTACCTTACAAGAGACCCAGTACTTC. This sequence encodes CSVSLRGSFTLQETQYF. The rearrangement uses TRBV29-1 and TRBJ2-5, with 7 bases aligning to TRBD2. The CDR3 extends over 17 amino acids. Trimming at V came to 5 bases and at J to 2 bases, leaving 17 bases not matched to a gene. Looked up from germline, CDR1 is SQVTM and CDR2 is ANQGSEA.

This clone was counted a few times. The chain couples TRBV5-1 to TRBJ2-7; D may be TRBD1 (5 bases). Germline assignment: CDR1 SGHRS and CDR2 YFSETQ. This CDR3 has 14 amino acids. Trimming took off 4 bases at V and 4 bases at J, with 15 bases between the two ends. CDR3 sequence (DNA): TGCGCCAGCAGCCCCTCCCAGGGTGTATACGAGCAGTACTTC. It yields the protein CASSPSQGVYEQYF.